This T cell receptor (beta chain) appears in the sequencing data of a study of human thymus T cells (TCRdb year 2020). About the full investigation: The study used roughly 8 infant thymus samples plus four related peripheral blood samples to characterize TCR alpha and beta repertoires. Donor ages ranged from roughly 7 to 250 days, and the cohort comprised over 5 male and a couple of female infants. The research as a whole found: Both the thymic and the peripheral blood repertoires appeared to show biased V and J gene segment usage. On average, approximately 800,000 unique TCRB clonotypes were obtained from thymus samples, compared with approximately 84,000 from blood samples.

The immunoSEQ multiplex PCR assay was used to amplify the TCRB and TCRAD loci from a standardized amount of quality-controlled genomic DNA. Amplicons spanned the V(D)J region at a length sufficient to cover the CDR3 and identify V and J genes. The commercial immunoSEQ service was used to sequence amplicons on an Illumina platform. The paper's data handling went like this. Corrections for primer bias and sequencing errors followed previously described methods, while TCRAD and TCRB definitions were based on the IMGT database. Analysis of the repertoires was done with immunoSEQ Analyzer 3.0 and VDJTools and included basic statistics, V/J segment usage, diversity estimates, rarefaction and pairwise overlap. Diversity was estimated with Chao1, ChaoE, Efron-Thisted, Shannon and inverse Simpson indices, and also on datasets down-sampled to the smallest sample. Repertoire overlap used strict matching of CDR3 nucleotide sequence, V gene and J gene, with Jaccard-based multidimensional scaling clustering. The table was pulled from immuneACCESS by TCRdb, which kept in-frame rearrangements only. Such tables lose some clones; where checked, under half of the loss comes from unresolved V genes, and the rest has no known cause. V and J calls and clone size are those listed in that table; D and trimming were worked out from the DNA. Here the sample has roughly 60,000 clones; nearly 95% occur a single time. The top ten constitute 5.5% to 7% of the sample.

Measured from the cysteine to the phenylalanine, the CDR3 is 19 residues long. The read is trimmed to its CDR3 DNA, 57 bases read in frame from base 1. V loses 6 bases, J loses 0 bases, and the germline ends lie 24 bases apart. The germline V gene specifies SGHVS as CDR1 and FQNEAQ as CDR2. In Finland, the donors were immunologically healthy infants who were having open corrective cardiac surgery for congenital heart defects. For four of the eight donors, a small roughly 0.5-1 mL aliquot of peripheral blood was collected during surgery. For the blood samples, genomic DNA was extracted from all available leukocytes instead of from a set number of cells. ACK lysis buffer was used to remove erythrocytes from the blood, and the remaining leukocytes were kept as pellets at -70 degrees C. A QIAsymphony instrument was used to extract genomic DNA from frozen cell pellets. With regard to this clone: Its antigen is unknown. Base qualities were left out, and no much larger clone turns up one base away.

This sequence originates from a boy younger than two with a congenital heart defect but otherwise immunologically healthy. The chain employs TRBV7-8 and TRBJ1-5, with TRBD1 as a weak D call on 6 bases. Input material: blood. The DNA reads as follows: TGTGCCAGCAGGGAGGGGGGGGAGACGGATATAGATAGCAATCAGCCCCAGCATTTT. Its protein is CASREGGETDIDSNQPQHF. Where the CDR3 stops, the reference TRBV7-8 and TRBJ1-5 genes take over; the full variable domain is GAGVSQSPRYKVAKRGQDVALRCDPISGHVSLFWYQQALGQGPEFLTYFQNEAQLDKSGLPSDRFFAERPEGSVSTLKIQRTQQEDSAVYLCASREGGETDIDSNQPQHFGDGTRLSIL.